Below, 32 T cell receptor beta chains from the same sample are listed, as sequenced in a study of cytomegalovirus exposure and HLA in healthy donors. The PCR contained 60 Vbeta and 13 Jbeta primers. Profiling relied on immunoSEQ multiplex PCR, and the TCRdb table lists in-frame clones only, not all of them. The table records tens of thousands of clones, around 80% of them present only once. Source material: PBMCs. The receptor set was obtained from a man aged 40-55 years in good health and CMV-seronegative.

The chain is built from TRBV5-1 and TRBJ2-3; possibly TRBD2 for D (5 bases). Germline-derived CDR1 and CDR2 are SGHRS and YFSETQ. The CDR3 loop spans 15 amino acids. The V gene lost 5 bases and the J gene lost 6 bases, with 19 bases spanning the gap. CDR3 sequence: CASRRAGFAGDTQYF. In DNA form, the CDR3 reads TGCGCCAGCAGGAGGGCAGGCTTCGCTGGGGATACGCAGTATTTT. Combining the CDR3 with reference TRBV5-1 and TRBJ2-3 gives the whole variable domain KAGVTQTPRYLIKTRGQQVTLSCSPISGHRSVSWYQQTPGQGLQFLFEYFSETQRNKGNFPGRFSGRQFSNSRSEMNVSTLELGDSALYLCASRRAGFAGDTQYFGPGTRLTVL.

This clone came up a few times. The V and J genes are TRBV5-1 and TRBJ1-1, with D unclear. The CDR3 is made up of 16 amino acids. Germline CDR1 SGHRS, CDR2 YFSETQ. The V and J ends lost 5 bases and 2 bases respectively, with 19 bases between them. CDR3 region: CASSKRPGEHNTEAFF. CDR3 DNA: TGCGCCAGCAGTAAACGACCCGGGGAACATAACACTGAAGCTTTCTTT.

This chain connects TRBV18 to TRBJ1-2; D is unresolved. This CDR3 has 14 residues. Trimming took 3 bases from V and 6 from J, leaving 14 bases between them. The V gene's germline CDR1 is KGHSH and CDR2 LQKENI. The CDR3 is CASSPAERVDGYTF. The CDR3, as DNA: TGTGCCAGCTCACCCGCGGAGAGAGTTGATGGCTACACCTTC.

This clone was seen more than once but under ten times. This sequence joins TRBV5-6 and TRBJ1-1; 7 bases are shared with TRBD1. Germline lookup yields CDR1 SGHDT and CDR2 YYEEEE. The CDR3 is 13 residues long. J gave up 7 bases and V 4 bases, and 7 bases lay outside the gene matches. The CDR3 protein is CASSRTGTDEAFF. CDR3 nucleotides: TGTGCCAGCAGCCGAACCGGGACAGATGAAGCTTTCTTT.

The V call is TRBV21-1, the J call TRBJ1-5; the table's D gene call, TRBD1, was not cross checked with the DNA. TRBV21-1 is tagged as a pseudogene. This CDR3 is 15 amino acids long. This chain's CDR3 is CASSKTSGGGQPQHF. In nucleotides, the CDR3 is TGTGCCAGCAGCAAGACCTCAGGGGGAGGACAGCCCCAGCATTTT.

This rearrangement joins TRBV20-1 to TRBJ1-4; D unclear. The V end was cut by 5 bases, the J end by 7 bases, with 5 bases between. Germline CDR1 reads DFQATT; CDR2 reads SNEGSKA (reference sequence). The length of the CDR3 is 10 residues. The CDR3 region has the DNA TGCAGTGCTGGCGGTGAAAAACTGTTTTTT. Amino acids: CSAGGEKLFF.

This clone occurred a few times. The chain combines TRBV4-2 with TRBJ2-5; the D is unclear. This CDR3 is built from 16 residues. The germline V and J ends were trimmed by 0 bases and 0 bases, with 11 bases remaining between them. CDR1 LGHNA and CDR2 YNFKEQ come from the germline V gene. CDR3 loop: CASSQDLAANQETQYF. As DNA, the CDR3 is TGTGCCAGCAGCCAAGATCTCGCGGCCAACCAAGAGACCCAGTACTTC.

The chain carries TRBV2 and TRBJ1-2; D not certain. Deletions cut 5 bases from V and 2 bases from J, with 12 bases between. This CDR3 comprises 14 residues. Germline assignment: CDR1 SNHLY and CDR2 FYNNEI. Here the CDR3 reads CASSPEGANYGYTF. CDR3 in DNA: TGTGCCAGCAGTCCCGAGGGAGCCAACTATGGCTACACCTTC.

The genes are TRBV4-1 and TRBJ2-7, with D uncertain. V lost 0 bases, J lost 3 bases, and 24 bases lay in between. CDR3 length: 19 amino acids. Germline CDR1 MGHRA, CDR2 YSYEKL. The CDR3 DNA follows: TGCGCCAGCAGCCAAGACAGTGGAGCGCAGCCGCTCCGCGGCTACGAGCAGTACTTC. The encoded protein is CASSQDSGAQPLRGYEQYF.

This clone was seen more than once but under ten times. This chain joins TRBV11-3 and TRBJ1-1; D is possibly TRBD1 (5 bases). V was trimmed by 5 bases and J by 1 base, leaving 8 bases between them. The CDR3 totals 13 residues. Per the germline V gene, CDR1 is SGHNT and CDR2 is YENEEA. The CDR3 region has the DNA TGTGCCAGCAGCCGTACAGGGAACACTGAAGCTTTCTTT. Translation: CASSRTGNTEAFF.

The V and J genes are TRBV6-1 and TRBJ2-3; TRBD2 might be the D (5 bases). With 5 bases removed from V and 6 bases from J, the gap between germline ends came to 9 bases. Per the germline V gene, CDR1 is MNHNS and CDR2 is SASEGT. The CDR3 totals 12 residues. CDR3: CASSWRGDTQYF. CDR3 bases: TGTGCCAGCAGTTGGCGCGGGGATACGCAGTATTTT.

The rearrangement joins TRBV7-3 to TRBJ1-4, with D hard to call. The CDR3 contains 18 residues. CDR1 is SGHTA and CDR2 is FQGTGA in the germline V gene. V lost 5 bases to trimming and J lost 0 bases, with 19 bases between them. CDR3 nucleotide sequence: TGTGCCAGCAGCCCACCTGGCGCGGTCAGAGCAACTAATGAAAAACTGTTTTTT. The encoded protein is CASSPPGAVRATNEKLFF.

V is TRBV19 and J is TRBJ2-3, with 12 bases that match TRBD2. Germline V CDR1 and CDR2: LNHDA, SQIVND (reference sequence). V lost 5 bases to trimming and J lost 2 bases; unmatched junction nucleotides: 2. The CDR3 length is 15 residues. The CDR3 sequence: CASSGLAGTTDTQYF. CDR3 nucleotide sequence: TGTGCCAGTAGTGGACTAGCGGGAACCACAGATACGCAGTATTTT.

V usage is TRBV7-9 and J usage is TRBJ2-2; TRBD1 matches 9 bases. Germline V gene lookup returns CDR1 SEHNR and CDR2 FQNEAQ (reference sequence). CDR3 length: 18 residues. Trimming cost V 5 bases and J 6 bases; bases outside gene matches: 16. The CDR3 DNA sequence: TGTGCCAGCAGCCGTCCCGGGACAGGGAGCCCCGGGTCCGGGGAGCTGTTTTTT. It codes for CASSRPGTGSPGSGELFF.

CDR3 DNA sequence: TGTGCCAGCATCGGAGCGGGACACCAGTCCTACGAGCAGTACTTC. It yields the protein CASIGAGHQSYEQYF. V gene TRBV6-1 combines with J gene TRBJ2-7, with D possibly being TRBD2 (7 bases). V lost 7 bases and J 1 base, leaving 17 bases between the germline ends. CDR1 is MNHNS, CDR2 SASEGT, per germline. There are 15 residues in the CDR3.

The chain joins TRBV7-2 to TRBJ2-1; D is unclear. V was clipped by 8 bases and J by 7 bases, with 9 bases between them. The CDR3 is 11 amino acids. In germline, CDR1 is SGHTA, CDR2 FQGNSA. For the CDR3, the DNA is TGTGCCAGCGGCCCGTGGAATGAGCAGTTCTTC. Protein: CASGPWNEQFF.

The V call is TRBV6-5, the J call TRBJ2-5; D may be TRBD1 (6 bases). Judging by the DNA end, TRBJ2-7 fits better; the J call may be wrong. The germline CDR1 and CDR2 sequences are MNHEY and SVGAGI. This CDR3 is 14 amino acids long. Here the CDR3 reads CASKDLRGTYEQYF. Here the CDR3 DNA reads TGTGCCAGCAAGGACCTCAGGGGTACCTACGAGCAGTACTTC.

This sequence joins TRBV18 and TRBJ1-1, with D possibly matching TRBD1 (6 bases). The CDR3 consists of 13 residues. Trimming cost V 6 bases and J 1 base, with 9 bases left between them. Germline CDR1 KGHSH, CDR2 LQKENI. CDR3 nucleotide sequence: TGTGCCAGCTCCCAGGGGCGGAACACTGAAGCTTTCTTT. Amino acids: CASSQGRNTEAFF. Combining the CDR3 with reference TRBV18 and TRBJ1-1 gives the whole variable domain NAGVMQNPRHLVRRRGQEARLRCSPMKGHSHVYWYRQLPEEGLKFMVYLQKENIIDESGMPKERFSAEFPKEGPSILRIQQVVRGDSAAYFCASSQGRNTEAFFGQGTRLTVV.

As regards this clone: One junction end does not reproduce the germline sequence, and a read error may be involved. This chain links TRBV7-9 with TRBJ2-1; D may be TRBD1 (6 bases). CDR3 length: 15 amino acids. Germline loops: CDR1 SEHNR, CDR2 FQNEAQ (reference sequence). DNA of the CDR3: TGTTCCAGCAGCCGAAACGAGCAGGGGACCAATGAGCAGTTCTTC. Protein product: CSSSRNEQGTNEQFF.

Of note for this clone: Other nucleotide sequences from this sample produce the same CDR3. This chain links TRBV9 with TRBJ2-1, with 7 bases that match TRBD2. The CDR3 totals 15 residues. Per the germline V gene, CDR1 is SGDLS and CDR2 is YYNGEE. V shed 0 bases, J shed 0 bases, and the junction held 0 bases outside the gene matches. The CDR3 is CASSVAGGSYNEQFF. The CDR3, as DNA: TGTGCCAGCAGCGTAGCGGGAGGCTCCTACAATGAGCAGTTCTTC. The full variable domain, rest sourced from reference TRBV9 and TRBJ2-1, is DSGVTQTPKHLITATGQRVTLRCSPRSGDLSVYWYQQSLDQGLQFLIQYYNGEERAKGNILERFSAQQFPDLHSELNLSSLELGDSALYFCASSVAGGSYNEQFFGPGTRLTVL.

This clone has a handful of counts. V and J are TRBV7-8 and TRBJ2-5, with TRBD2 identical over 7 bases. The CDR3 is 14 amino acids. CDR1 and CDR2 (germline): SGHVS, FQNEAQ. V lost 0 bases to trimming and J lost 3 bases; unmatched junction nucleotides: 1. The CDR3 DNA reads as TGTGCCAGCAGCTTAGCGGGGAGGGAAGAGACCCAGTACTTC. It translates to CASSLAGREETQYF.

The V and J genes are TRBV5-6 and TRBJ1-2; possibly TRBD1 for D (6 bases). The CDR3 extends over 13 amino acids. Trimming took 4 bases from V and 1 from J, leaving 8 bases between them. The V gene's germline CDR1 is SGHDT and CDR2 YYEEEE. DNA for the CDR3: TGTGCCAGCAGCCGGGGACATAACTATGGCTACACCTTC. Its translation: CASSRGHNYGYTF.

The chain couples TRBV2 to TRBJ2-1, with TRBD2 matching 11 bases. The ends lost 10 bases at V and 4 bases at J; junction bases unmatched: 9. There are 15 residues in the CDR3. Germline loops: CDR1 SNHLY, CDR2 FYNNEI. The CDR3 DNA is TGTGCCACCAAGCCGACTAGCGGGGAGTACAATGAGCAGTTCTTC. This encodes CATKPTSGEYNEQFF.

For the CDR3, the DNA is TGTGCCACCTCGGTCCTCCGCAAATACAATGAGCAGTTCTTC. Protein: CATSVLRKYNEQFF. The V and J genes are TRBV5-6 and TRBJ2-1; the D is unclear. CDR1 is SGHDT, CDR2 YYEEEE, per germline. The CDR3 contains 14 residues. V lost 9 bases and J lost 4, with 17 bases in between.

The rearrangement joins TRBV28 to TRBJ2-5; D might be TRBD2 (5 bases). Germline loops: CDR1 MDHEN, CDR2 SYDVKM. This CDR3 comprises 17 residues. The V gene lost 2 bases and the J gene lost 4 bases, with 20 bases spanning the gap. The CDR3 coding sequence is TGTGCCAGCAGTTTACGTGCCTTGGCAACTGGAGGAGAGACCCAGTACTTC. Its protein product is CASSLRALATGGETQYF.

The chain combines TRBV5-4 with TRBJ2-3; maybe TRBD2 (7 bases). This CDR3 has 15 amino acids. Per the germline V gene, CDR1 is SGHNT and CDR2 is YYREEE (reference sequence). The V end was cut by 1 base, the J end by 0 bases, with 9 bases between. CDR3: CASSLTGGSTDTQYF. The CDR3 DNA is TGTGCCAGCAGCTTGACGGGGGGCAGCACAGATACGCAGTATTTT.

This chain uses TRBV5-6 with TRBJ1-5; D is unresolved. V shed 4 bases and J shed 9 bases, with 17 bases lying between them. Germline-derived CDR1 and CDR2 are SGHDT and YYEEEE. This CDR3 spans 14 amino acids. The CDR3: CASSRGTAKGPQHF. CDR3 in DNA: TGTGCCAGCAGCCGGGGTACAGCTAAGGGGCCCCAGCATTTT.

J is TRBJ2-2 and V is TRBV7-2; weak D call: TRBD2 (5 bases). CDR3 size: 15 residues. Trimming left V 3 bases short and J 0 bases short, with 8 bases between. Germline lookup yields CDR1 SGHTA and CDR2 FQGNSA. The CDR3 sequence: CASSFHSANTGELFF. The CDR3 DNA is TGTGCCAGCAGCTTTCATAGCGCGAACACCGGGGAGCTGTTTTTT.

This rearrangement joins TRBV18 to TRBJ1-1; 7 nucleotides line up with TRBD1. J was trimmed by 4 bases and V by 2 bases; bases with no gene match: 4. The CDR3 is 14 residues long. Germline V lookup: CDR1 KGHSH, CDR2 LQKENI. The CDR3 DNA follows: TGTGCCAGCTCACCAATCCCAGGGGGCACTGAAGCTTTCTTT. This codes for CASSPIPGGTEAFF.

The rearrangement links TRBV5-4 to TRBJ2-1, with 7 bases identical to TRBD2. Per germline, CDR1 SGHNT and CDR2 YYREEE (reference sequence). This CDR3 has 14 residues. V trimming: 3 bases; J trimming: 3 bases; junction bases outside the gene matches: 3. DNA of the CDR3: TGTGCCAGCAGCTCAGCGGGGATCTACAATGAGCAGTTCTTC. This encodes CASSSAGIYNEQFF.

The chain's CDR3 is CASSLGLRGSAYEQYF. For the CDR3, the DNA is TGCGCCAGCAGCTTGGGGCTACGCGGGAGTGCGTACGAGCAGTACTTC. This chain connects TRBV5-1 to TRBJ2-7, with 7 bases lining up with TRBD2. Per the germline V gene, CDR1 is SGHRS and CDR2 is YFSETQ. V lost 0 bases and J lost 4; bases outside the gene matches: 10. The CDR3 spans 16 residues.

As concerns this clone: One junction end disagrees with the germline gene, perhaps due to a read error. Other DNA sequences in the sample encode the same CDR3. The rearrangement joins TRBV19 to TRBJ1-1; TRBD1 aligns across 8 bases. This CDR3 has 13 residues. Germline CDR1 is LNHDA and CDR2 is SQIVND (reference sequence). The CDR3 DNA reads TGTGCCAGTAGTGGACAGGGTGGTACTGAAGCTTTCTTC. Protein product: CASSGQGGTEAFF.